This note documents a single TCR beta chain sequence. Per the original data handling: Estimation of nucleated cell counts was performed using reference gene primer amplification. The method was immunoSEQ multiplex PCR; TCRdb's version includes in-frame clones alone and lacks a portion of them. V and J calls and clone size are given by that table; D and trimming were obtained from the DNA. The sample carries roughly 300,000 clones, about nine tenths recorded once. The data belong to a study of blood T cell repertoires in COVID-19. Germline values: CDR1 LNHNV, CDR2 YYDKDF (reference sequence). CDR3 length: 14 residues. Trimming cost V 1 base and J 3 bases, with 9 bases left between them.

Sequencing was done on a sample of PBMCs or T cells enriched from blood (not recorded which). This clonotype was obtained from a woman between 35 and 50 years old with acute COVID-19. The genes are TRBV15 and TRBJ1-2, with a weak D call TRBD1 (6 bases). CDR3 protein: CATSRGRTDYGYTF. The CDR3, as DNA: TGTGCCACCAGCAGAGGGCGGACAGACTATGGCTACACCTTC.